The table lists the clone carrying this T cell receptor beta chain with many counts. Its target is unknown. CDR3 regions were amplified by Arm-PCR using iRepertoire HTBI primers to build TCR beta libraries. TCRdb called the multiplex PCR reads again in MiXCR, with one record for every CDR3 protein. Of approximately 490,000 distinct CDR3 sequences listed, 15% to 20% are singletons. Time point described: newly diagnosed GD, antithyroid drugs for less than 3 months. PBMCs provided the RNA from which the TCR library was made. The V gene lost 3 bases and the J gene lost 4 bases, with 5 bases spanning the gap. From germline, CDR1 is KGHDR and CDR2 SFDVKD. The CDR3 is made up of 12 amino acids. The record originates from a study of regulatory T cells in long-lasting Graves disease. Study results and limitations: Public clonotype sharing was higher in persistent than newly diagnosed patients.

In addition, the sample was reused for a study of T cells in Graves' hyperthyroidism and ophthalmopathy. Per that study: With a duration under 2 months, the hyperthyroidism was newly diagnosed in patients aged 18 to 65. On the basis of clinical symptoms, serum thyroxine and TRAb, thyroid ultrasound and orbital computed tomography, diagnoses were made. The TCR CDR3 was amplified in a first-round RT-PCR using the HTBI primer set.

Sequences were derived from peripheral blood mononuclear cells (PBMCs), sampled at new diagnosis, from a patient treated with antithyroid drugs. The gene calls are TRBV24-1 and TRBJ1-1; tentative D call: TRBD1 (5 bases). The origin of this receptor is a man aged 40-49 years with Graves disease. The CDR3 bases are TGTGCCACCAGTGATAGGGGCACTGAAGCTTTCTTT. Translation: CATSDRGTEAFF.